Presented here are 17 T cell receptor beta chains from one specimen sequenced in a study of identical twins. TCRdb fed the 5' RACE reads into MiXCR, producing one record per CDR3 protein. The top ten hold under 3% of the sample, which has roughly 570,000 distinct CDR3 sequences, 9% to 10% seen once. These data are also associated with another study on yellow fever vaccine responses in identical twins.

Source material: PBMCs. The source is a woman under 30 in good health.

The rearrangement uses TRBV12-3 or TRBV12-4 and TRBJ2-3; D is unresolved. The CDR3 is 13 amino acids. Trimming took 6 bases from V and 5 from J, leaving 12 bases between them. Written as DNA, the CDR3 is TGTGCCAGCAGCAATATAAAGGGAGATACGCAGTATTTT. Its translation is CASSNIKGDTQYF.

The table lists this clonotype with a few counts. The rearrangement uses TRBV2 and TRBJ1-6, with D uncertain. The germline gives CDR1 SNHLY, CDR2 FYNNEI. V gave up 9 bases and J gave up 0 bases, with 6 bases separating them. The CDR3 covers 13 residues. The CDR3 protein is CARQSSYNSPLHF. As DNA, the CDR3 is TGTGCCAGACAGAGCTCCTATAATTCACCCCTCCACTTT.

This clonotype occurred many times. CDR3 residues: CATSAQGYTGELFF. CDR3 coding DNA: TGTGCCACCAGCGCACAGGGTTACACCGGGGAGCTGTTTTTT. This chain uses TRBV15 with TRBJ2-2; D might be TRBD1 (6 bases). The V gene lost 5 bases and the J gene lost 3 bases, with 10 bases spanning the gap. The CDR3 length is 14 residues. The germline V gene encodes CDR1 LNHNV and CDR2 YYDKDF (reference sequence).

This clonotype was found a few times. This chain links TRBV29-1 with TRBJ2-2, with D perhaps TRBD1 (5 bases). CDR3 length: 13 amino acids. V was trimmed by 2 bases and J by 7 bases, leaving 11 bases between them. The germline V gene has CDR1 SQVTM and CDR2 ANQGSEA. The CDR3 loop reads CSVEQGFDGELFF. The CDR3 DNA is TGCAGCGTTGAACAGGGTTTTGACGGGGAGCTGTTTTTT.

The sample holds a few counts of this clonotype. The J gene is TRBJ2-1, the V gene TRBV6-6; unclear D gene. Germline CDR1 is MNHNY and CDR2 is SVGAGI (reference sequence). V was clipped by 2 bases and J by 8 bases, with 7 bases between them. This CDR3 region has 12 residues. The CDR3 loop reads CASSYVAYEQFF. The CDR3 region has the DNA TGTGCCAGCAGTTACGTGGCCTATGAGCAGTTCTTC.

This clonotype was counted ten times or more. V gene TRBV7-6 combines with J gene TRBJ1-1, with D possibly matching TRBD1 (5 bases). The V and J ends lost 5 bases and 6 bases respectively, with 13 bases between them. Germline CDR1 is SGHVS and CDR2 is FNYEAQ. The CDR3 runs 13 residues. The CDR3 reads CASSITRGAEAFF. CDR3 DNA sequence: TGTGCCAGCAGCATTACCCGGGGGGCTGAAGCTTTCTTT.

The chain couples TRBV5-6 to TRBJ2-4, with D maybe TRBD2 (7 bases). The CDR3 is 18 residues long. Germline CDR1 is SGHDT and CDR2 is YYEEEE. Between the trimmed V and J ends, which lost 0 bases and 7 bases, there was a span of 23 bases. The CDR3: CASSLGYGGATPRNIQYF. The CDR3 bases are TGTGCCAGCAGCTTGGGATATGGGGGGGCGACCCCTCGGAACATTCAGTACTTC.

In its sample, this clonotype was seen many times. This rearrangement joins TRBV29-1 to TRBJ2-1; 10 nucleotides line up with TRBD2. This CDR3 has 14 amino acids. V lost 4 bases and J lost 10; bases outside the gene matches: 10. Looked up from germline, CDR1 is SQVTM and CDR2 is ANQGSEA. The CDR3 DNA sequence: TGCAGCGTTGCCCAGCGGGAGGGCCGCGGGGAGCAGTTCTTC. Translating gives CSVAQREGRGEQFF.

V gene TRBV4-1 combines with J gene TRBJ2-6; D might be TRBD1 (5 bases). With 1 base removed from V and 1 base from J, the gap between germline ends came to 8 bases. The CDR3 length is 16 residues. Germline assignment: CDR1 MGHRA and CDR2 YSYEKL. The CDR3, as DNA: TGCGCCAGCAGCCAAGGAAAGGGGTCTGGGGCCAACGTCCTGACTTTC. Translated: CASSQGKGSGANVLTF.

The chain is built from TRBV20-1 and TRBJ2-2; TRBD2 matches at 8 bases. With 1 base clipped from V and 6 bases from J, the junction kept 4 bases outside the gene matches. Germline CDR1 reads DFQATT; CDR2 reads SNEGSKA (reference sequence). The CDR3 is 14 amino acids. The CDR3, as DNA: TGCAGTGCTAGAGCCGGGGGGGACCCCGGGGAGCTGTTTTTT. Translated, it gives CSARAGGDPGELFF.

This clonotype has just a few counts. This sequence joins TRBV5-1 and TRBJ1-1, with TRBD1 identical over 7 bases. The CDR3 sequence is 13 residues long. V was clipped by 0 bases and J by 11 bases; unmatched bases: 7. The germline CDR1 and CDR2 sequences are SGHRS and YFSETQ. The CDR3 protein is CASSLEDRRLAFF. Here the CDR3 DNA reads TGCGCCAGCAGCTTGGAGGACAGGCGCCTTGCTTTCTTT.

This clonotype was counted a few times. J is TRBJ2-1 and V is TRBV4-1; 10 bases align to TRBD2. The germline V gene has CDR1 MGHRA and CDR2 YSYEKL. This CDR3 contains 17 residues. Trimming at V came to 0 bases and at J to 5 bases, leaving 7 bases not matched to a gene. CDR3 DNA sequence: TGCGCCAGCAGCCAAGATATAGCGGGAGGAAGGAACAATGAGCAGTTCTTC. Translating it yields CASSQDIAGGRNNEQFF.

The genes are TRBV7-3 and TRBJ2-1; 8 bases agree with TRBD2. CDR1 is SGHTA, CDR2 FQGTGA, per germline. The V segment lost 4 bases and the J segment 8 bases; nucleotides outside the gene matches: 13. This CDR3 is 16 amino acids long. CDR3 in DNA: TGTGCCAGCAGCTCGTTACCGGGACTAGTAAACGATGAGCAGTTCTTC. This sequence encodes CASSSLPGLVNDEQFF.

This clonotype came up many times. This chain links TRBV5-1 with TRBJ2-7; D is unclear. The V end lost 0 bases, the J end lost 4 bases, and 8 bases lay between the germline ends. This CDR3 comprises 13 residues. Per germline, CDR1 SGHRS and CDR2 YFSETQ. CDR3 residues: CASSLGTYYEQYF. CDR3 nucleotide sequence: TGCGCCAGCAGCTTGGGGACCTATTACGAGCAGTACTTC. Full variable domain (outside the CDR3, taken from reference TRBV5-1 and TRBJ2-7): KAGVTQTPRYLIKTRGQQVTLSCSPISGHRSVSWYQQTPGQGLQFLFEYFSETQRNKGNFPGRFSGRQFSNSRSEMNVSTLELGDSALYLCASSLGTYYEQYFGPGTRLTVT.

The J gene is TRBJ2-3, the V gene TRBV4-3; D is tentatively TRBD1 or TRBD2 (5 bases each). Germline V gene data show CDR1 as LGHNA and CDR2 as YSLEER. The CDR3 extends over 16 amino acids. V was pared by 4 bases and J by 0 bases, with 14 bases between. The CDR3 nucleotides are TGCGCCAGCAGCCTAACCGGGACCGGGAGCACAGATACGCAGTATTTT. It encodes CASSLTGTGSTDTQYF.

This clonotype was seen a handful of times. The chain employs TRBV27 and TRBJ2-6; TRBD2 might be the D (6 bases). CDR1 MNHEY and CDR2 SMNVEV come from the germline V gene (reference sequence). This CDR3 region has 18 residues. Trimming shortened V by 5 bases and J by 0 bases, and 17 bases separated the two germline ends. DNA of the CDR3: TGTGCCAGCAGTCTCCCCCCGCGCGGGGTCTCTGGGGCCAACGTCCTGACTTTC. It specifies CASSLPPRGVSGANVLTF.

This clonotype was detected only a few times. The chain couples TRBV5-6 to TRBJ1-1; D call uncertain. This CDR3 is built from 13 residues. CDR1 is SGHDT and CDR2 is YYEEEE in the germline V gene. V dropped 2 bases and J dropped 1 base, with 6 bases sitting between them. The CDR3 nucleotides read TGTGCCAGCAGCTTCATTCAGAACACTGAAGCTTTCTTT. This encodes CASSFIQNTEAFF.